The sequence of this T cell receptor (beta chain) was determined in a study of graft-versus-host responses after intestinal transplantation. Background on the study: Transplants given to recipients were multivisceral, liver-intestinal, or isolated intestinal. Following induction with anti-thymocyte globulin, all recipients were given tacrolimus and steroids for two to three years.

Study-level points and caveats: Some GvH clones appeared in ileal mucosa or blood before recipient bone marrow.

V was clipped by 5 bases and J by 0 bases, with 20 bases between them. This CDR3 is built from 18 residues. In germline, CDR1 is SEHNR, CDR2 FQNEAQ (reference sequence). A word on this clone: Its matching antigen is unknown.

TCRdb's copy holds only in-frame clones and misses some; the assay was immunoSEQ multiplex PCR. The sample has fewer than 120,000 clones, 93% seen once. This clonotype was obtained from a human donor who received an intestinal transplant. The rearrangement uses TRBV7-9 and TRBJ2-1; D perhaps matches TRBD2 (6 bases). The material sequenced was unstimulated CD8+ T cells sorted from spleen or lymph node cells, taken before intestinal transplant. CDR3 sequence (DNA): TGTGCCAGCAGCCCCCGGGGTGGGCGGAGGGGCTCCTACAATGAGCAGTTCTTC. Encoded protein: CASSPRGGRRGSYNEQFF.